This T cell receptor beta chain was recovered during a study of shared clonotypes between healthy human individuals. Remarks on this clone: The antigen is unknown.

Findings and limits, study-wide: Relative to clonotypes present in all four donors, those not shared had lower generation probabilities.

V lost 0 bases to trimming and J lost 4 bases; unmatched junction nucleotides: 3. This CDR3 is 15 amino acids long. Germline V gene sequence: CDR1 SGHRS, CDR2 YFSETQ. Sequencing used immunoSEQ multiplex PCR; TCRdb keeps in-frame clones, though not all of them. Among millions of clones listed, 85% to 95% were seen once. Adults of Caucasian background living in Nashville, Tennessee made up all donors. The clonotype was recovered from a man younger than 35 in good health. Some clones in this sample may be carry-over from other donors' samples. The rearrangement joins TRBV5-1 to TRBJ2-3, with TRBD1 identical over 9 bases. The sequenced sample consisted of naive CD4+ T cells from PBMCs. Subset: CD45RA+ positively selected. The CDR3 protein is CASSLGDRVSDTQYF. The CDR3 bases are TGCGCCAGCAGCTTGGGGGACAGGGTGTCAGATACGCAGTATTTT.